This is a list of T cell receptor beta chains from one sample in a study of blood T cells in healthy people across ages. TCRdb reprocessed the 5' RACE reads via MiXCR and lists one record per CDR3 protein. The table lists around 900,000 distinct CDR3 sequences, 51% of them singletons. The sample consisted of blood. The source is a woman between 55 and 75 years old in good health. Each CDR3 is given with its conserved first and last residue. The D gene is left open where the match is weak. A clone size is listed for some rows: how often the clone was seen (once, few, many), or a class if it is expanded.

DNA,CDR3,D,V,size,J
TGTGCCAGCAGCTTGAGGGGGCATAGGGGAGATACGCAGTATTTT,CASSLRGHRGDTQYF,TRBD1,TRBV11-3,NA,TRBJ2-3
TGTGCCAGCAGCCAAGGAGGGTTGTTGGAGACCCAGTACTTC,CASSQGGLLETQYF,NA,TRBV3-1,NA,TRBJ2-5
TGTGCCAGCAGTAGGGACGTAGCGAACGAGCAGTACTTC,CASSRDVANEQYF,NA,TRBV6-1,NA,TRBJ2-7
TGCAGTGCTAGAGACCCTGCCCCTTCGAACACTGAAGCTTTCTTT,CSARDPAPSNTEAFF,NA,TRBV20-1,NA,TRBJ1-1
TGTGCCAGCAGTTTAGCAGGTCAGGGGGCCAACGTCCTGACTTTC,CASSLAGQGANVLTF,NA,TRBV12-3/TRBV12-4,NA,TRBJ2-6
TGTGCCAGCAGCTTAGACAGCCCCAGGCAGGGGGAAACCTACGAGCAGTACTTC,CASSLDSPRQGETYEQYF,TRBD1,TRBV27,NA,TRBJ2-7
TGCAGTGCTAGAGTCGCCAGGAGGTCCTACAATGAGCAGTTCTTC,CSARVARRSYNEQFF,NA,TRBV20-1,NA,TRBJ2-1
TGCGCCAGCAGCCTCAGAGGCGGGGCCGCAGATACGCAGTATTTT,CASSLRGGAADTQYF,NA,TRBV4-3,few,TRBJ2-3
TGCGCCAGTCACAGGAGGGAAGACACTAAAGCTTTCTTT,CASHRREDTKAFF,NA,TRBV5-1,NA,TRBJ1-1
TGTGCCAGCAGCAACGGAGGGGATTTACTAGCGGGAGGATCGTACGAGCAGTACTTC,CASSNGGDLLAGGSYEQYF,TRBD2,TRBV13,few,TRBJ2-7
TGCGCCAGCAGCCAAGTTCCGGCCAAAAACATTCAGTACTTC,CASSQVPAKNIQYF,NA,TRBV4-1,few,TRBJ2-4
TGCAGCGTAGCACGTACGGATGAGCAGTTCTTC,CSVARTDEQFF,NA,TRBV29-1,few,TRBJ2-1
TGTGCCAGCAGTTGGGGACTAGTTCGCGAGCAGTACTTC,CASSWGLVREQYF,TRBD2,TRBV27,NA,TRBJ2-7
TGTGCCAGCAGTCCCCGTTGGGGGGGCGATACGCAGTATTTT,CASSPRWGGDTQYF,NA,TRBV12-3/TRBV12-4,NA,TRBJ2-3
TGTGCCAGCAGCTTAGTTTTCCCGACGGGAGAAGCTTTCTTT,CASSLVFPTGEAFF,NA,TRBV11-2,NA,TRBJ1-1
TGCAGTGCTAGCGGCGGGGCCTACAATGAGCAGTTCTTC,CSASGGAYNEQFF,NA,TRBV20-1,NA,TRBJ2-1
TGTGCCAGCAGTCTTTGGACAGGGTCCTACAATGAGCAGTTCTTC,CASSLWTGSYNEQFF,TRBD1,TRBV14,few,TRBJ2-1
TGTGCCAGCAGTCCCCAAGGAGCCTCCCAAGAGACCCAGTACTTC,CASSPQGASQETQYF,NA,TRBV28,NA,TRBJ2-5
TGTGCCAGCTCACCGCTAGCGACCTCCGAGGTCAGCTCCTATAATTCACCCCTCCACTTT,CASSPLATSEVSSYNSPLHF,NA,TRBV18,NA,TRBJ1-6
TGTGCCAGCAGGCCTAGCGGGAGAACTGGGACCCAGTACTTC,CASRPSGRTGTQYF,TRBD2,TRBV7-9,few,TRBJ2-5
TGCGCCAGCAGCCAAGATCACGGGACTAGCGGGAGCCATGAGCAGTTCTTC,CASSQDHGTSGSHEQFF,TRBD2,TRBV4-1,few,TRBJ2-1
TGTGCCAGCAGCGACAGGGGGCGGCGACCCTATGGCTACACCTTC,CASSDRGRRPYGYTF,TRBD1,TRBV27,many,TRBJ1-2
TGTGCCGGAACACGGGACAGGGCTCCCAATGAGCAGTTCTTC,CAGTRDRAPNEQFF,TRBD1,TRBV7-2,NA,TRBJ2-1
TGTGCCATCAAACCCCGACAGGGGGATACAGCTTTCTTT,CAIKPRQGDTAFF,TRBD1,TRBV10-3,NA,TRBJ1-1
TGCGCCAGCAGCTTGATGCCCGGGGCCCAACAAGAGACCCAGTACTTC,CASSLMPGAQQETQYF,NA,TRBV5-1,NA,TRBJ2-5
TGTGCCAGCAGTTTGGCTAGCGGGAGCTTTCAAGAGCAGTACTTC,CASSLASGSFQEQYF,TRBD2,TRBV28,NA,TRBJ2-7
TGTGCCAGCAGTTCCGGGACAACGGGTCACTCCTACAATGAGCAGTTCTTC,CASSSGTTGHSYNEQFF,NA,TRBV28,NA,TRBJ2-1
TGTGCCAGCAAGCCGGGACTAGCCTACAATGAGCAGTTCTTC,CASKPGLAYNEQFF,TRBD2,TRBV25-1,NA,TRBJ2-1
TGTGCCAGCAGGTCTCGTTGGACAGGGGGTAGGGATACGCAGTATTTT,CASRSRWTGGRDTQYF,TRBD1,TRBV12-3/TRBV12-4,NA,TRBJ2-3
TGTGCCAGCAGCTCGACAGGGGGAAGGAGTGAAAAACTGTTTTTT,CASSSTGGRSEKLFF,TRBD1,TRBV7-2,NA,TRBJ1-4
TGTGCCAGCAGCACACGGCCTGGGGTGTATGAGCAGTTCTTC,CASSTRPGVYEQFF,NA,TRBV9,NA,TRBJ2-1
TGTGCCAGCAGTTACAGAAGCCAGAGGACCATATATTTT,CASSYRSQRTIYF,NA,TRBV6-2/TRBV6-3,NA,TRBJ1-3
TGTGCCAGCAGCCGCAGGGGCGCTCTACTTTACTGCGAGCAGTACTTC,CASSRRGALLYCEQYF,NA,TRBV12-3/TRBV12-4,NA,TRBJ2-7
TGTGCCAGCAGTTTGCGGGGGTCGGCTTTCTTT,CASSLRGSAFF,NA,TRBV12-3/TRBV12-4,once,TRBJ1-1
TGTGCCAGCAGTGAATGGGCCCCAACCCTAGCGGACCAAGAGACCCAGTACTTC,CASSEWAPTLADQETQYF,TRBD2,TRBV25-1,NA,TRBJ2-5
TGTGCCAGCAGTTTATCTCAGGGAGAGGGTCAGCCCCAGCATTTT,CASSLSQGEGQPQHF,NA,TRBV27,NA,TRBJ1-5
TGTGCCAGCAGTGTTTACAAGAACACTGAAGCTTTCTTT,CASSVYKNTEAFF,NA,TRBV12-3/TRBV12-4,NA,TRBJ1-1
TGTGCCAGCAGTTACTCGGAGGCCGGAGATACGCAGTATTTT,CASSYSEAGDTQYF,NA,TRBV6-6,NA,TRBJ2-3
TGTGCCAGCGGGGAAAGCCTTTCCAAAAACATTCAGTACTTC,CASGESLSKNIQYF,NA,TRBV6-6,few,TRBJ2-4
TGTGCCAGCAGTTTAGGAGGTGACAAATTTAGCGGGAGGGCCTACGAGCAGTACTTC,CASSLGGDKFSGRAYEQYF,TRBD2,TRBV27,NA,TRBJ2-7
TGTGCCAGCAGTTTAGCCCGGGGACCAGGGACCCAGTACTTC,CASSLARGPGTQYF,NA,TRBV27,NA,TRBJ2-5
TGTGCCACCAGGGGGGACAACTCCTACGAGCAGTACTTC,CATRGDNSYEQYF,NA,TRBV24-1,NA,TRBJ2-7
TGTGCCAGCAGCCAGTTTACTACCACAGATACGCAGTATTTT,CASSQFTTTDTQYF,NA,TRBV14,NA,TRBJ2-3
TGCAGTGCTAGCGGGACTAGCTCCGAGACCCAGTACTTC,CSASGTSSETQYF,TRBD2,TRBV20-1,NA,TRBJ2-5
TGTGCCAGCTCACCTGACAGGGGAAGTGAAAAACTGTTTTTT,CASSPDRGSEKLFF,TRBD1,TRBV18,few,TRBJ1-4
TGCGCCAGCAGCCCGGTGGCGGTTCCCTACGAGCAGTACTTC,CASSPVAVPYEQYF,NA,TRBV5-1,few,TRBJ2-7
TGTGCCAGCAGTTACTCGATTCTAGGGATCTATGGCTACACCTTC,CASSYSILGIYGYTF,NA,TRBV6-5,NA,TRBJ1-2